This entry lists 27 T cell receptor beta chains sequenced from one sample in a study of T cell repertoires in ileal Crohn's disease. TCRdb's copy holds only in-frame clones and misses some; the assay was immunoSEQ multiplex PCR. Seen here are some 28,000 clones, roughly 77% observed once, and the top ten hold 15% to 20%. The sequenced sample was ileal tissue. These TCRs come from an adult with Crohn's disease.

V gene TRBV11-2 combines with J gene TRBJ2-1, with D possibly TRBD1 on 5 matching bases. CDR3 length equals 11 residues. Germline CDR1 reads SGHAT; CDR2 reads FQNNGV. V lost 4 bases, J lost 12 bases, and 10 bases lay in between. The CDR3 here is CASSSRAGQFF. The DNA of the CDR3 is TGTGCCAGCAGCTCCAGGGCAGGGCAGTTCTTC.

The CDR3 DNA sequence: TGTGCCAGCAGCCATCCGGAGGGGGCTAAAGAGACCCAGTACTTC. Its translation is CASSHPEGAKETQYF. This chain links TRBV11-2 with TRBJ2-5, with D possibly being TRBD1 (7 bases). V was shortened by 5 bases and J by 3 bases, with 16 bases between the two germline ends. The CDR3 has 15 amino acids. The germline gives CDR1 SGHAT, CDR2 FQNNGV. The variable domain in full, completed from reference TRBV11-2 and TRBJ2-5, reads EAGVAQSPRYKIIEKRQSVAFWCNPISGHATLYWYQQILGQGPKLLIQFQNNGVVDDSQLPKDRFSAERLKGVDSTLKIQPAKLEDSAVYLCASSHPEGAKETQYFGPGTRLLVL.

The chain is built from TRBV25-1 and TRBJ2-7, with 7 positions matching TRBD2. This CDR3 region has 15 residues. V dropped 2 bases and J dropped 3; count of bases not matched to a gene: 7. Germline-derived CDR1 and CDR2 are MGHDK and SYGVNS. CDR3 coding DNA: TGTGCCAGCAGTGAACCCGGGACTATAGGCTACGAGCAGTACTTC. Translating gives CASSEPGTIGYEQYF.

This chain connects TRBV7-3 to TRBJ1-1, with D possibly being TRBD1 (5 bases). The CDR3 totals 14 residues. V was clipped by 0 bases and J by 5 bases, with 10 bases between them. The germline V gene encodes CDR1 SGHTA and CDR2 FQGTGA. CDR3 protein: CASSLTPGKTEAFF. CDR3 in DNA: TGTGCCAGCAGCTTAACGCCAGGGAAAACTGAAGCTTTCTTT. The full variable domain, with the rest looked up from reference TRBV7-3 and TRBJ1-1, is GAGVSQTPSNKVTEKGKYVELRCDPISGHTALYWYRQSLGQGPEFLIYFQGTGAADDSGLPNDRFFAVRPEGSVSTLKIQRTERGDSAVYLCASSLTPGKTEAFFGQGTRLTVV.

The chain has TRBV5-1 and TRBJ1-1; a weak D match, TRBD1 (5 bases). The ends were cut back, 2 bases at V and 11 bases at J, with 16 bases in the middle. Germline lookup yields CDR1 SGHRS and CDR2 YFSETQ. The CDR3 length is 13 residues. The CDR3 loop reads CASSFRVGGLAFF. Written as DNA, the CDR3 is TGCGCCAGCAGCTTTAGGGTCGGGGGTTTGGCTTTCTTT. Complete variable domain (other parts from reference TRBV5-1 and TRBJ1-1): KAGVTQTPRYLIKTRGQQVTLSCSPISGHRSVSWYQQTPGQGLQFLFEYFSETQRNKGNFPGRFSGRQFSNSRSEMNVSTLELGDSALYLCASSFRVGGLAFFGQGTRLTVV.

The chain has TRBV7-2 and TRBJ1-5; D remains ambiguous. CDR3 size: 16 residues. In germline, CDR1 is SGHTA, CDR2 FQGNSA. V was trimmed by 1 base and J by 2 bases, leaving 12 bases between them. The CDR3 reads CASSLDWGDGNQPQHF. The CDR3 DNA follows: TGTGCCAGCAGCTTAGATTGGGGAGACGGCAATCAGCCCCAGCATTTT. The full variable domain, completed using reference TRBV7-2 and TRBJ1-5, is GAGVSQSPSNKVTEKGKDVELRCDPISGHTALYWYRQSLGQGLEFLIYFQGNSAPDKSGLPSDRFSAERTGGSVSTLTIQRTQQEDSAVYLCASSLDWGDGNQPQHFGDGTRLSIL.

The chain employs TRBV6-1 and TRBJ1-6; D is undetermined. Germline V gene sequence: CDR1 MNHNS, CDR2 SASEGT. The CDR3 has 14 amino acids. V lost 1 base to trimming and J lost 7 bases, with 8 bases between them. The CDR3 loop reads CASSEVAVNSPLHF. CDR3 in DNA: TGTGCCAGCAGTGAAGTGGCAGTGAATTCACCCCTCCACTTT.

V usage is TRBV7-9 and J usage is TRBJ1-4; tentatively, D is TRBD1 (6 bases). CDR1 is SEHNR and CDR2 is FQNEAQ in the germline V gene (reference sequence). CDR3 length equals 13 residues. V was shortened by 5 bases and J by 8 bases, with 12 bases between the two germline ends. The CDR3 sequence is CASSDGGGEKLFF. For the CDR3, the DNA is TGTGCCAGCAGCGACGGTGGGGGCGAAAAACTGTTTTTT. The full variable domain, its missing parts supplied by reference TRBV7-9 and TRBJ1-4, is DTGVSQNPRHKITKRGQNVTFRCDPISEHNRLYWYRQTLGQGPEFLTYFQNEAQLEKSRLLSDRFSAERPKGSFSTLEIQRTEQGDSAMYLCASSDGGGEKLFFGSGTQLSVL.

This clone was recorded once. The chain combines TRBV6-1 with TRBJ1-1; 11 bases align to TRBD1. From germline, CDR1 is MNHNS and CDR2 SASEGT. The CDR3 is made up of 12 amino acids. Trimming removed 5 bases from V and 14 bases from J; junction bases left unmatched: 7. The CDR3 DNA reads TGTGCCAGCAGTTCACCGGGACAGGGGGGATTCTTT. Encoded protein: CASSSPGQGGFF.

This chain joins TRBV7-8 and TRBJ1-6, with TRBD1 matching over 7 bases. Germline values: CDR1 SGHVS, CDR2 FQNEAQ. The V and J ends lost 6 bases and 5 bases, in that order; junction bases with no gene match: 4. This CDR3 is 14 amino acids long. DNA of the CDR3: TGTGCCAGCAGACAGGGACAGAATAATTCACCCCTCCACTTT. Translated, it gives CASRQGQNNSPLHF.

The V gene is TRBV15, the J gene TRBJ1-2, with TRBD1 matching 7 bases. The CDR3 totals 13 residues. Germline values: CDR1 LNHNV, CDR2 YYDKDF (reference sequence). Losses at the gene ends were 3 bases for V and 5 bases for J; bases not matched to a gene: 3. The CDR3 DNA sequence: TGTGCCACCAGCAGGTTACAGGGGTATGGCTACACCTTC. Translating gives CATSRLQGYGYTF.

The V and J genes are TRBV6-5 and TRBJ2-5; tentatively, D is TRBD1 (5 bases). This CDR3 has 14 residues. Between the trimmed V and J ends, which lost 2 bases and 1 base, there was a span of 8 bases. Germline-derived CDR1 and CDR2 are MNHEY and SVGAGI. The CDR3 reads CASSYLQGQETQYF. CDR3 DNA: TGTGCCAGCAGTTACCTCCAGGGCCAAGAGACCCAGTACTTC.

The rearrangement links TRBV4-3 to TRBJ2-2; D might be TRBD1 (6 bases). This CDR3 contains 13 residues. Germline CDR1 and CDR2: LGHNA and YSLEER. With 6 bases removed from V and 1 base from J, the gap between germline ends came to 6 bases. CDR3 in amino acids: CASRGQNTGELFF. CDR3 coding DNA: TGCGCCAGCAGGGGACAGAACACCGGGGAGCTGTTTTTT.

The chain combines TRBV10-2 with TRBJ2-5, with 11 bases lining up with TRBD2. The length of the CDR3 is 16 residues. Germline CDR1 is WSHSY and CDR2 is SAAADI. V lost 6 bases, J lost 5 bases, and 11 bases stayed unmatched. CDR3 sequence reads: CASSQLAGVGRETQYF. The CDR3 region has the DNA TGCGCCAGCAGCCAACTAGCGGGGGTCGGTCGGGAGACCCAGTACTTC.

This chain uses TRBV7-2 with TRBJ1-5; TRBD1 agrees at 9 bases. J gave up 3 bases and V 2 bases, and 2 bases lay outside the gene matches. The CDR3 has 15 amino acids. From germline, CDR1 is SGHTA and CDR2 FQGNSA. CDR3 amino acids: CASSLRTGVNQPQHF. The DNA for the CDR3 is TGTGCCAGCAGCTTACGGACAGGGGTCAATCAGCCCCAGCATTTT.

The rearrangement uses TRBV13 and TRBJ2-5, with D perhaps matching TRBD2 (5 bases). The CDR3 loop spans 14 amino acids. The V and J ends lost 1 base and 2 bases respectively, with 8 bases between them. Germline lookup yields CDR1 PRHDT and CDR2 FYEKMQ (reference sequence). The CDR3 reads CASSLARGQETQYF. The CDR3 region has the DNA TGTGCCAGCAGCTTAGCCCGGGGACAAGAGACCCAGTACTTC. Variable domain in full (rest from reference TRBV13 and TRBJ2-5): AAGVIQSPRHLIKEKRETATLKCYPIPRHDTVYWYQQGPGQDPQFLISFYEKMQSDKGSIPDRFSAQQFSDYHSELNMSSLELGDSALYFCASSLARGQETQYFGPGTRLLVL.

The chain has TRBV11-3 and TRBJ2-3; 9 bases align to TRBD1. Germline V gene data show CDR1 as SGHNT and CDR2 as YENEEA. There are 15 residues in the CDR3. Losses at the gene ends were 4 bases for V and 4 bases for J; bases not matched to a gene: 6. The CDR3 reads CASSSGTGMSDTQYF. Here the CDR3 DNA reads TGTGCCAGCAGCTCCGGGACAGGGATGTCAGATACGCAGTATTTT.

The chain joins TRBV30 to TRBJ2-2, with TRBD2 matching 10 bases. Germline values: CDR1 GTSNPN, CDR2 SVGIG (reference sequence). J gave up 5 bases and V 0 bases, and 18 bases lay outside the gene matches. The CDR3 length is 20 residues. The CDR3 region is CAWSVPASALAGAITGELFF. The DNA of the CDR3 is TGTGCCTGGAGTGTACCCGCGAGCGCCCTAGCGGGGGCGATAACCGGGGAGCTGTTTTTT.

V is TRBV9 and J is TRBJ1-1, with a tentative D call TRBD1 (5 bases). Per germline, CDR1 SGDLS and CDR2 YYNGEE. The CDR3 has 15 residues. The V and J ends lost 0 bases and 4 bases respectively, with 13 bases between them. In DNA, the CDR3 is TGTGCCAGCAGCGTAGGCCCGGGGGTGGGCACTGAAGCTTTCTTT. Protein product: CASSVGPGVGTEAFF.

This clone was found once. The chain couples TRBV28 to TRBJ1-4, with 8 bases lining up with TRBD1. CDR3 length: 17 amino acids. Germline CDR1 MDHEN, CDR2 SYDVKM. V dropped 4 bases and J dropped 7; count of bases not matched to a gene: 14. The CDR3 sequence is CASSSNLGTGALEKLFF. The CDR3 DNA reads as TGTGCCAGCAGTTCCAACCTCGGGACAGGCGCCCTTGAAAAACTGTTTTTT.

The chain recombines TRBV7-6 with TRBJ2-1; 8 bases are shared with TRBD2. J gave up 2 bases and V 5 bases, and 8 bases lay outside the gene matches. The CDR3 contains 16 residues. Per germline, CDR1 SGHVS and CDR2 FNYEAQ. CDR3 sequence: CASSPPPGGAYNEQFF. DNA of the CDR3: TGTGCCAGCAGCCCCCCTCCGGGGGGGGCCTACAATGAGCAGTTCTTC.

V and J are TRBV5-4 and TRBJ1-1, with D possibly matching TRBD1 (6 bases). Trimming took 5 bases from V and 3 from J, leaving 20 bases between them. CDR3 length equals 16 residues. Germline V gene lookup returns CDR1 SGHNT and CDR2 YYREEE (reference sequence). Here the CDR3 reads CASSRGAPAGDTEAFF. For the CDR3, the DNA is TGTGCCAGCAGTCGGGGGGCCCCTGCCGGGGACACTGAAGCTTTCTTT.

As concerns this clone: Other nucleotide sequences from this sample produce the same CDR3. The chain couples TRBV30 to TRBJ1-6; a possible D gene is TRBD1 (5 bases). The CDR3 is 14 amino acids. Germline loops: CDR1 GTSNPN, CDR2 SVGIG (reference sequence). Trimming removed 0 bases from V and 7 bases from J, with 10 bases in between. The CDR3 DNA reads TGTGCCTGGAGTGTGGCAGGGAGGAATTCACCCCTCCACTTT. Encoded protein: CAWSVAGRNSPLHF. Complete variable domain (other parts from reference TRBV30 and TRBJ1-6): SQTIHQWPATLVQPVGSPLSLECTVEGTSNPNLYWYRQAAGRGLQLLFYSVGIGQISSEVPQNLSASRPQDRQFILSSKKLLLSDSGFYLCAWSVAGRNSPLHFGNGTRLTVT.

J is TRBJ2-7 and V is TRBV6-5; maybe TRBD2 (6 bases). The V gene lost 2 bases and the J gene lost 3 bases, with 11 bases spanning the gap. Germline values: CDR1 MNHEY, CDR2 SVGAGI. The CDR3 contains 14 residues. In DNA, the CDR3 is TGTGCCAGCAGTTACGCCGGGACTCTCTACGAGCAGTACTTC. Its protein is CASSYAGTLYEQYF.

V is TRBV6-5 and J is TRBJ2-5; D might be TRBD1 (6 bases). This CDR3 has 15 amino acids. CDR1 and CDR2 (germline): MNHEY, SVGAGI. Trimming pared 2 bases from V and 2 bases from J, leaving 12 bases between. CDR3 in amino acids: CASSYGGHLQETQYF. In DNA form, the CDR3 reads TGTGCCAGCAGTTACGGGGGACACCTTCAAGAGACCCAGTACTTC.

The V gene is TRBV6-1, the J gene TRBJ1-2; D unclear. The V end lost 3 bases, the J end lost 1 base, and 3 bases lay between the germline ends. From germline, CDR1 is MNHNS and CDR2 SASEGT. This CDR3 comprises 12 residues. The CDR3 region has the DNA TGTGCCAGCAGTGACAATAACTATGGCTACACCTTC. Translating it yields CASSDNNYGYTF.

The CDR3 nucleotides are TGTGCCAGCAGCCTCGACAGAGGCGCAGCTTTCTTT. It yields the protein CASSLDRGAAFF. The chain uses TRBV7-2 and TRBJ1-1, with D possibly being TRBD1 (5 bases). The CDR3 is 12 amino acids. V lost 5 bases, J lost 10 bases, and 14 bases lay in between. Germline CDR1 SGHTA, CDR2 FQGNSA.